This T cell receptor beta chain was profiled in a study of T cells after posttransplantation cyclophosphamide. Study findings and constraints: Tissue-infiltrating T cells from skin or gut overlapped little with blood T cells. After PTCy, TRB diversity resembled that of CNI/methotrexate controls. Later blood repertoires were often dominated by clones from the donor CD8+ memory compartment.

The ends lost 4 bases at V and 2 bases at J; junction bases unmatched: 2. The CDR3 is made up of 13 amino acids. The germline gives CDR1 SGHTA, CDR2 FQGTGA. Note on this clone: As yet, its antigen is unknown.

Profiled with immunoSEQ multiplex PCR; TCRdb holds only in-frame clones, not every one. The repertoire holds a few thousand clones, less than 85% seen once, with 35% in the top ten. Cyclophosphamide on days +3 and +4 followed busulfan-fludarabine conditioning and a marrow graft. This clonotype was obtained from a female patient in her fifties who received an allogeneic stem cell transplant from a related donor, was CMV-positive, and had no GVHD. Some T cells may originate from the graft donor. Material: PBMCs, obtained after allogeneic stem cell transplant with posttransplant cyclophosphamide. The chain carries TRBV7-3 and TRBJ2-7; 7 nucleotides line up with TRBD2. The CDR3 protein is CASSWGRAYEQYF. In DNA, the CDR3 is TGTGCCAGCAGCTGGGGGAGGGCCTACGAGCAGTACTTC.